Following are 4 T cell receptor beta chains from one sample sequenced in a study of T cells in women clearing cervical HPV infection. Generated by immunoSEQ multiplex PCR, the TCRdb table keeps only in-frame clones and is missing some. The listing records some 30,000 clones. The sequenced sample consisted of blood buffy coat. Every receptor here comes from a woman between 18 and 75 years old with a cervical HPV16 infection that either progressed to CIN3+ or cleared (not recorded which).

Points on this clone: The observed sequence ends 3 residues before the CDR3 terminus, with the missing tail filled in from the germline J gene. This sequence joins TRBV11-3 and TRBJ2-7; D possibly corresponds to TRBD2 (5 bases). V shed 1 base and J shed 1 base, with 11 bases lying between them. The CDR3 totals 15 residues. Germline CDR1 and CDR2: SGHNT and YENEEA. The CDR3 sequence is CASSLVRGLSYEQYF. CDR3 DNA, as far as it was read: TGTGCCAGCAGCTTAGTTCGGGGTTTATCCTACGAG.

Worth noting for this clone: The CDR3 end lies 3 residues beyond the end of the read and is filled in from the germline J gene. The chain has TRBV29-1 and TRBJ2-3; perhaps TRBD1 as D (6 bases). CDR1 is SQVTM and CDR2 is ANQGSEA in the germline V gene. V lost 3 bases, J lost 2 bases, and 12 bases lay in between. The CDR3 is 14 residues long. This chain's CDR3 is CSVEWGPYTDTQYF. The CDR3 DNA, read in part, is TGCAGCGTTGAGTGGGGGCCCTACACAGATACG.

Of note for this clone: The CDR3 extends 3 residues past the end of the read, so its final part is completed from the germline J gene. The rearrangement joins TRBV10-3 to TRBJ1-2; 9 positions match TRBD1. The germline V gene has CDR1 ENHRY and CDR2 SYGVKD. Germline trimming cut 3 bases from V and 4 bases from J; bases unmatched to any gene: 6. This CDR3 is 15 amino acids long. The CDR3 is CAISDAGTGIYGYTF. The part of the CDR3 DNA that was read is TGTGCCATCAGTGACGCCGGGACAGGGATCTATGGC.

To note about this clone: At one of its ends the junction is not consistent with the germline gene, which may arise from a read error. Read sequence stops 3 residues before the CDR3 end, and the germline J gene provides the missing end. The chain uses TRBV18 and TRBJ2-2, with a possible D match to TRBD1 (5 bases). Germline lookup yields CDR1 KGHSH and CDR2 LQKENI. The CDR3 totals 15 residues. The CDR3 bases that were read are TGTGTCAGCTCGAGACAGCGCCGGGACACCGGGGAG. Amino acids: CVSSRQRRDTGE. From start to end, the CDR3 is CVSSRQRRDTGELFF.